This TCR beta chain was documented in a study of molecular identifiers for immune sequencing clone quantification. About the study: Across replicate runs, RNA obtained from approximately 20,000 or 100,000 naive CD8 cells was divided into five, with four undergoing sequencing. Whole-study findings and limits: Sharing of a barcode by identical TCR molecules could cause highly expanded clone sizes to be underestimated.

In germline, CDR1 is SEHNR, CDR2 FQNEAQ (reference sequence). V lost 6 bases and J lost 0, with 12 bases in between. This CDR3 contains 15 residues. At least ten counts were recorded for this clonotype. Its matching antigen is unknown. CD8+CD4-CCR7+CD45RA+ sorting gave the naive CD8 T cells. TCRdb called the PCR reads again in MiXCR, with one record for every CDR3 protein. This sample has 400,000 to 600,000 distinct CDR3 sequences; roughly 23% occur once, and the top ten carry more than 0.8%. The specimen was naive CD8+ T cells from blood, with Jurkat cell RNA spiked in. Noted subset: FACS-sorted CD8+CD4-CCR7+CD45RA+ naive T cells. The receptor was isolated from a human donor in good health. Some libraries in this study had Jurkat cell RNA spiked in. This chain uses TRBV7-9 with TRBJ1-3; D is undetermined. The CDR3, as DNA: TGTGCCAGCAGACCCGACGTTGACTCTGGAAACACCATATATTTT. Amino acids: CASRPDVDSGNTIYF.